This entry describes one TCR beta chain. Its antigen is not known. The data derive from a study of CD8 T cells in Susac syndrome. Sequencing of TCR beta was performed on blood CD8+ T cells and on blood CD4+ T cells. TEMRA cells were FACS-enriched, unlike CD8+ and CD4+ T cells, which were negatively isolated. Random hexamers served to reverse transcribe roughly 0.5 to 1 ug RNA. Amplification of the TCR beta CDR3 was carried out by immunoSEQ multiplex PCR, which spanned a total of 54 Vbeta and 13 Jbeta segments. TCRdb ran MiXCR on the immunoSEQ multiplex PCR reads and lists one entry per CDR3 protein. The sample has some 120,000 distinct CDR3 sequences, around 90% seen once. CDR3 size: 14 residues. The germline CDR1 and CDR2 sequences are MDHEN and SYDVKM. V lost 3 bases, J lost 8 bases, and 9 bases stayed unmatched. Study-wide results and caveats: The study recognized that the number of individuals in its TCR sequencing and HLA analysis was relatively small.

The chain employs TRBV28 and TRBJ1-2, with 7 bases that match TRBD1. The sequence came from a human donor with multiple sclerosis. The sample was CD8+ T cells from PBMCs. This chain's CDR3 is CASSFRTGSKGYTF. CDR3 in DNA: TGTGCCAGCAGTTTTCGGACAGGCTCCAAAGGCTACACCTTC.